This is a list of T cell receptor beta chains from one sample in a study of shared clonotypes between healthy human individuals. Some clones are missing from TCRdb's copy, which holds only in-frame ones; the method was immunoSEQ multiplex PCR. The sample shows around 980,000 clones, approximately 78% of them seen only once. The sample taken for sequencing was memory CD4+ T cells from PBMCs. The receptors were gathered from a man between 18 and 29 years old in good health. Some clones in this sample may be carry-over from other donors' samples. Each CDR3 is given with its conserved first and last residue. D genes are given only for firm matches. Rows may omit the clone size; those that give it use once, few, many or a size class.

TRBV19	few	NA	TRBJ2-6	15	CASSPVRSGANVLTF	TGTGCCAGTAGCCCCGTTCGCTCTGGGGCCAACGTCCTGACTTTC
TRBV30	NA	NA	TRBJ1-4	15	CAWRIPGTNNEKLFF	TGTGCCTGGAGGATACCGGGCACCAATAATGAAAAACTGTTTTTT
TRBV5-8	few	TRBD1	TRBJ2-5	14	CASRPRTGQETQYF	TGTGCCAGCCGCCCCCGGACAGGACAAGAGACCCAGTACTTC
TRBV5-1	NA	TRBD2	TRBJ2-3	17	CASSFDRTSGGSDTQYF	TGCGCCAGCAGCTTCGATCGGACTAGCGGTGGGTCTGATACGCAGTATTTT
TRBV29-1	many	NA	TRBJ2-3	12	CSVESSTDTQYF	TGCAGCGTTGAGAGCTCCACAGATACGCAGTATTTT
TRBV6-5	NA	NA	TRBJ2-1	15	CASRLPPYRADEQFF	TGTGCCAGCAGGCTACCTCCCTACAGGGCCGATGAGCAGTTCTTC
TRBV7-9	few	NA	TRBJ1-2	16	CASSPLSGGYNYGYTF	TGTGCCAGCAGCCCCCTATCCGGGGGATACAACTATGGCTACACCTTC
TRBV5-1	NA	NA	TRBJ1-2	14	CASKYGQFNYGYTF	TGCGCCAGCAAGTACGGACAGTTTAACTATGGCTACACCTTC
TRBV27	NA	NA	TRBJ1-4	13	CASSFGRVEKLFF	TGTGCCAGCAGTTTCGGTAGGGTTGAAAAACTGTTTTTT
TRBV7-2	NA	NA	TRBJ2-1	13	CASSLSDPGMRFF	TGTGCCAGCAGCTTATCGGACCCGGGGATGCGGTTCTTC
TRBV20-1	NA	NA	TRBJ2-5	11	CSARIGETQYF	TGCAGTGCTAGAATAGGAGAGACCCAGTACTTC
TRBV19	NA	NA	TRBJ1-6	15	CASSTGGPLASPLHF	TGTGCCAGTAGTACCGGAGGTCCCTTGGCTTCACCCCTCCACTTT
TRBV28	NA	NA	TRBJ1-1	14	CASSSTGLGTEAFF	TGTGCCAGCAGTTCAACAGGGTTGGGCACTGAAGCTTTCTTT
TRBV6-5	NA	NA	TRBJ2-3	14	CASSEAGRADTQYF	TGTGCCAGCAGTGAGGCGGGACGCGCAGATACGCAGTATTTT
TRBV28	NA	NA	TRBJ1-4	13	CASSLVVTEKLFF	TGTGCCAGCAGTTTAGTAGTGACAGAAAAACTGTTTTTT
TRBV6-1	few	NA	TRBJ1-1	16	CASSEALQGGVTEAFF	TGTGCCAGCAGTGAAGCGCTACAGGGTGGGGTCACTGAAGCTTTCTTT
TRBV2	NA	NA	TRBJ1-3	16	CASSEALVTSGNTIYF	TGTGCCAGCAGTGAAGCGCTTGTCACCTCTGGAAACACCATATATTTT
TRBV27	NA	TRBD1	TRBJ2-1	15	CASSLRGQGAGEQFF	TGTGCCAGCAGTCTAAGGGGACAGGGGGCCGGTGAGCAGTTCTTC
TRBV25-1	NA	TRBD2	TRBJ2-7	13	CASSPGGAYEQYF	TGTGCCAGCAGCCCGGGGGGGGCTTACGAGCAGTACTTC
TRBV11-2	NA	TRBD2	TRBJ2-4	19	CASSLTLAGGRLAKNIQYF	TGTGCCAGCAGCCTAACACTAGCGGGAGGGAGACTAGCCAAAAACATTCAGTACTTC
TRBV18	NA	NA	TRBJ2-5	16	CASSPLSTVAQETQYF	TGTGCCAGCTCACCGTTATCGACTGTCGCGCAAGAGACCCAGTACTTC
TRBV18	NA	NA	TRBJ2-3	16	CASSPTPSGGTDTQYF	TGTGCCAGCTCACCTACTCCTTCGGGAGGCACAGATACGCAGTATTTT
TRBV2	few	NA	TRBJ2-5	11	CASQTGETQYF	TGTGCCAGCCAAACGGGAGAGACCCAGTACTTC
TRBV28	NA	NA	TRBJ1-1	14	CASSKRVENTEAFF	TGTGCCAGCAGTAAAAGGGTGGAAAACACTGAAGCTTTCTTT
TRBV7-2	once	NA	TRBJ1-2	15	CASSFYRSANYGYTF	TGTGCCAGCAGCTTCTACCGCTCGGCTAACTATGGCTACACCTTC
TRBV27	NA	TRBD2	TRBJ2-3	15	CASRSRTSGTDTQYF	TGTGCCAGCAGGTCTCGAACTAGCGGCACAGATACGCAGTATTTT
TRBV10-3	NA	TRBD1	TRBJ1-3	15	CAISAGTGNGNTIYF	TGTGCCATCAGTGCGGGGACAGGGAACGGAAACACCATATATTTT
TRBV6-5	NA	NA	TRBJ2-7	16	CASSYTSGLWGYEQYF	TGTGCCAGCAGTTACACCTCGGGCCTGTGGGGTTACGAGCAGTACTTC
TRBV11-2	NA	TRBD1	TRBJ2-2	19	CASSLFTRRGLFKAGELFF	TGTGCCAGCAGCCTCTTTACCCGCAGGGGGCTTTTCAAGGCCGGGGAGCTGTTTTTT
TRBV7-8	NA	NA	TRBJ2-1	17	CASSLFSRSRTYNEQFF	TGTGCCAGCAGCTTATTTTCTCGATCCCGAACCTACAATGAGCAGTTCTTC
TRBV28	NA	NA	TRBJ2-7	16	CASRSRDVLLSYEQYF	TGTGCCAGCAGGAGTCGGGACGTCCTCCTGTCCTACGAGCAGTACTTC
TRBV7-2	NA	NA	TRBJ1-2	13	CASSYDSNYGYTF	TGTGCCAGCAGCTACGACAGCAACTATGGCTACACCTTC
TRBV14	NA	TRBD2	TRBJ2-5	19	CASSQDGGVSGRLQETQYF	TGTGCCAGCAGCCAAGATGGTGGAGTTAGCGGGAGGCTCCAAGAGACCCAGTACTTC
TRBV4-3	NA	NA	TRBJ2-7	15	CASSPRVSSEYEQYF	TGCGCCAGCAGCCCTCGGGTAAGCTCAGAATACGAGCAGTACTTC
TRBV5-1	once	TRBD2	TRBJ2-3	15	CASSFTSGRTDTQYF	TGCGCCAGCAGCTTCACTAGCGGTCGGACAGATACGCAGTATTTT
TRBV6-6	NA	NA	TRBJ2-7	15	CASSYRTPERYEQYF	TGTGCCAGCAGTTACCGGACTCCCGAGCGGTACGAGCAGTACTTC
TRBV2	many	TRBD1	TRBJ2-7	14	CASRGQGAVYEQYF	TGTGCCAGCAGGGGACAGGGGGCTGTTTACGAGCAGTACTTC
TRBV4-2	NA	NA	TRBJ2-1	15	CASSQEIGELGEQFF	TGTGCCAGCAGCCAAGAAATCGGGGAGTTGGGTGAGCAGTTCTTC
TRBV7-8	NA	NA	TRBJ1-1	14	CASSPGQGWTEAFF	TGTGCCAGCAGCCCCGGGCAGGGATGGACTGAAGCTTTCTTT
TRBV19	NA	NA	TRBJ2-2	14	CASNHPGSTGELFF	TGTGCCAGTAATCACCCCGGGAGCACCGGGGAGCTGTTTTTT
TRBV4-1	NA	NA	TRBJ1-4	10	CASSQGQLFF	TGCGCCAGCAGCCAAGGGCAACTGTTTTTT
TRBV27	NA	TRBD1	TRBJ1-6	14	CASSFRTGRAPLHF	TGTGCCAGCAGTTTTCGGACAGGGAGGGCACCCCTCCACTTT
TRBV2	NA	TRBD2	TRBJ2-7	15	CASSPGTSGPYEQYF	TGTGCCAGCAGTCCCGGGACTAGCGGTCCCTACGAGCAGTACTTC
TRBV7-9	NA	NA	TRBJ1-1	12	CASSLVDTEAFF	TGTGCCAGCAGCTTAGTAGACACTGAAGCTTTCTTT
TRBV28	once	TRBD2	TRBJ2-2	13	CASIRGGTGELFF	TGTGCCAGCATACGGGGGGGAACCGGGGAGCTGTTTTTT
TRBV6-5	NA	NA	TRBJ2-5	13	CASRDSNQETQYF	TGTGCCAGTCGGGACTCGAATCAAGAGACCCAGTACTTC
TRBV11-3	NA	TRBD2	TRBJ2-3	14	CASSSGISGDTQYF	TGTGCCAGCAGCTCAGGGATTAGCGGGGACACGCAGTATTTT
TRBV19	few	TRBD1	TRBJ1-1	15	CASSLQQGTGTEAFF	TGTGCCAGTAGTCTCCAACAGGGGACTGGCACTGAAGCTTTCTTT
TRBV7-2	NA	TRBD1	TRBJ2-7	14	CASSLVGTAYEQYF	TGTGCCAGCAGCTTAGTTGGGACAGCCTACGAGCAGTACTTC
TRBV5-1	NA	NA	TRBJ2-3	14	CASSLTGSTDTQYF	TGCGCCAGCAGCTTGACAGGGAGCACAGATACGCAGTATTTT
TRBV5-1	NA	NA	TRBJ2-5	15	CASSLGRESYETQYF	TGCGCCAGCAGCTTGGGGAGGGAGTCTTACGAGACCCAGTACTTC
TRBV11-2	once	NA	TRBJ1-2	12	CASSFESNGYTF	TGTGCCAGCAGCTTTGAAAGTAACGGCTACACCTTC